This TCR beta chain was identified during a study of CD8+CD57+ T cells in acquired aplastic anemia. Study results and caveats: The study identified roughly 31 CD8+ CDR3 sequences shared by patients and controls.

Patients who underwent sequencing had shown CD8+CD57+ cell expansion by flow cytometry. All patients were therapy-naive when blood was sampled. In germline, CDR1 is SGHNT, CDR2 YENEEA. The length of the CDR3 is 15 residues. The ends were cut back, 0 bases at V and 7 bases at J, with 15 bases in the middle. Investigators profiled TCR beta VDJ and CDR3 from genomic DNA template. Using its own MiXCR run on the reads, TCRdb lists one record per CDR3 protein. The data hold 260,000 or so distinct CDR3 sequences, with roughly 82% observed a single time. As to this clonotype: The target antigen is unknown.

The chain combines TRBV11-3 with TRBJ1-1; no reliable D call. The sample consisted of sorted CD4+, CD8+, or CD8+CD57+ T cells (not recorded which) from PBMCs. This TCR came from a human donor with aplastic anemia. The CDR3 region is CASSLDRAGFGEAFF. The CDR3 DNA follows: TGTGCCAGCAGCTTAGATCGAGCAGGCTTCGGTGAAGCTTTCTTT.